This T cell receptor (beta chain) derives from a study of T cells in Graves' hyperthyroidism and ophthalmopathy. Study-wide results and caveats: Among thyroid clonotypes expanded above 0.001, most also appeared in blood.

Worth noting for this clonotype: Its antigen is unknown.

TCR beta CDR3 regions were amplified from RNA. The study used the HTBI primer set for a first-round RT-PCR of the TCR CDR3. Each CDR3 protein gets one entry after TCRdb re-called the multiplex PCR reads with MiXCR. The table shows hundreds of thousands of distinct CDR3 sequences, with 15% occurring only once. CDR3 length: 15 amino acids. Germline V gene data show CDR1 as SGHNT and CDR2 as YYREEE (reference sequence). Losses at the gene ends were 5 bases for V and 6 bases for J; bases not matched to a gene: 8. The cohort's ophthalmopathy patients, a group with duration under 3 months, had a Clinical Activity Score of at least 3 and a NOSPECS grade of at least 4.

Sequencing input: blood. The sequence was collected from a woman aged 55-69 years with Graves' ophthalmopathy. The chain joins TRBV5-4 to TRBJ2-7, with 13 bases lining up with TRBD2. The CDR3, as DNA: TGTGCCAGCAGGAACGGACTAGCGGGAGTATCCGAGCAGTACTTC. It encodes CASRNGLAGVSEQYF.